The T cell receptor (beta chain) under discussion was sequenced for a study of blood T cells in healthy people across ages. A J-beta primer mix and a sample-barcoded 5' primer were used in a second PCR of about 7 to 12 cycles. Via MiXCR, TCRdb re-called the 5' RACE reads, giving one row per CDR3 protein. In the table there are 700,000 to 950,000 distinct CDR3 sequences, more than 40% of which are singletons. This clonotype has more than one count but fewer than ten. CDR3 length: 16 amino acids. Trimming removed 5 bases from V and 2 bases from J, with 15 bases in between. Germline V gene data show CDR1 as SGHTA and CDR2 as FQGNSA.

The chain combines TRBV7-2 with TRBJ1-4; D gene ambiguous. What was sequenced was blood. The source of this sequence is a woman aged 55-70 years in good health. This CDR3 is CASSTDGPRTNEKLFF. CDR3 DNA: TGTGCCAGCAGCACCGACGGGCCCCGGACTAATGAAAAACTGTTTTTT.